The clone carrying this TCR beta chain has only a few counts. Its matching antigen is unknown. CDR3 size: 14 residues. Germline CDR1 and CDR2: LNHDA and SQIVND (reference sequence). Deletions cut 5 bases from V and 3 bases from J, with 14 bases between. Unique molecular identifiers were incorporated during preparation of the TCRbeta library. Each CDR3 protein is one row after TCRdb ran MiXCR on the PCR reads. The repertoire holds 95,000 to 120,000 distinct CDR3 sequences, with almost 6.5% as singletons. The data belong to a study of T-cell reconstitution after alpha-beta-depleted transplantation in children. General study results and limits: Roughly two months post-transplant, alpha-beta T cells reportedly originated from several hundred graft clones that had expanded.

V is TRBV19 and J is TRBJ2-7; D is tentatively TRBD1 or TRBD2 (5 bases each). The specimen comprised PBMCs, mostly from graft donor cells, sampled 360 days after TCRalphabeta/CD19-depleted stem cell transplant. This sequence originates from a male patient between 2 and 10 years old who had a stem cell transplant for acute lymphoblastic leukemia, so the T cells may come from the graft donor. DNA for the CDR3: TGTGCCAGTAGTTCTGGGGGACGGATCTACGAGCAGTACTTC. This translates into CASSSGGRIYEQYF.